The 27 T cell receptor beta chains presented below share a single source sample, sequenced in a study of cytomegalovirus exposure and HLA in healthy donors. With 60 Vbeta and 13 Jbeta primers, the PCR was carried out. Clones were sequenced by immunoSEQ multiplex PCR, and TCRdb holds only the in-frame ones, with some missing. This sample has over 200,000 clones, with 77% found just once. Sequenced: PBMCs. The receptors were sampled from a woman aged 55-75 years in good health and CMV-seropositive.

The rearrangement links TRBV15 to TRBJ2-1; 11 bases map to TRBD2. The trim removed 3 bases at V and 1 base at J, leaving 2 bases unmatched. CDR3 length: 16 amino acids. CDR1 and CDR2 (germline): LNHNV, YYDKDF (reference sequence). This CDR3 reads CATSRSSGRSYNEQFF. Written as DNA, the CDR3 is TGTGCCACCAGCAGGTCTAGCGGGAGGTCCTACAATGAGCAGTTCTTC.

V is TRBV11-2 and J is TRBJ1-1, with D tentatively TRBD1 (6 bases). Trimming removed 3 bases from V and 3 bases from J, with 11 bases in between. Germline V CDR1 and CDR2: SGHAT, FQNNGV. This CDR3 region has 14 residues. CDR3 DNA sequence: TGTGCCAGCAGCTTCGACAGGACAGACACTGAAGCTTTCTTT. Its protein product is CASSFDRTDTEAFF.

This clone was recorded once. The rearrangement joins TRBV25-1 to TRBJ2-7; D call uncertain. The ends were cut back, 5 bases at V and 2 bases at J, with 10 bases in the middle. Germline loops: CDR1 MGHDK, CDR2 SYGVNS. The CDR3 is 13 residues long. The CDR3 nucleotides are TGTGCCAGCAGTCCGGCCGGAGCCTACGAGCAGTACTTC. Protein sequence: CASSPAGAYEQYF.

The J gene is TRBJ2-1, the V gene TRBV5-1, with 8 bases fitting TRBD2. Germline V gene lookup returns CDR1 SGHRS and CDR2 YFSETQ. This CDR3 is 16 amino acids long. V was pared by 5 bases and J by 1 base, with 8 bases of the junction left unmatched. Written as DNA, the CDR3 is TGCGCCAGCAGTCGAGCGGGAGCCATTTCCTACAATGAGCAGTTCTTC. Protein: CASSRAGAISYNEQFF.

This rearrangement joins TRBV6-4 to TRBJ1-2; the D gene is possibly TRBD1 (6 bases). CDR1 is MRHNA and CDR2 is SNTAGT in the germline V gene. V was trimmed by 0 bases and J by 4 bases, leaving 9 bases between them. The CDR3 spans 14 residues. This CDR3 reads CASSDSGASYGYTF. For the CDR3, the DNA is TGTGCCAGCAGTGACTCGGGGGCTAGCTATGGCTACACCTTC.

There are a few counts of this clone. This chain links TRBV19 with TRBJ1-1; no reliable D call. The CDR3 loop spans 15 amino acids. The V gene's germline CDR1 is LNHDA and CDR2 SQIVND (reference sequence). Trimming pared 1 base from V and 0 bases from J, leaving 9 bases between. CDR3 region: CASSIVPGLNTEAFF. For the CDR3, the DNA is TGTGCCAGTAGTATAGTGCCAGGCTTGAACACTGAAGCTTTCTTT.

The genes are TRBV5-1 and TRBJ2-7, with D maybe TRBD2 (6 bases). The CDR3 extends over 14 amino acids. Trimming pared 0 bases from V and 6 bases from J, leaving 13 bases between. Germline loops: CDR1 SGHRS, CDR2 YFSETQ. This CDR3 reads CASSLDGSLSEQYF. CDR3 nucleotides: TGCGCCAGCAGCTTGGACGGGAGCCTCTCCGAGCAGTACTTC.

The chain has TRBV10-2 and TRBJ2-1; maybe TRBD1 (6 bases). Germline lookup yields CDR1 WSHSY and CDR2 SAAADI. The CDR3 has 15 residues. Trimming shortened V by 2 bases and J by 2 bases, and 10 bases separated the two germline ends. The CDR3 spells CASSEQGPPYNEQFF. The CDR3, as DNA: TGCGCCAGCAGTGAGCAGGGGCCGCCCTACAATGAGCAGTTCTTC.

The chain recombines TRBV6-5 with TRBJ2-3; D is unresolved. Germline values: CDR1 MNHEY, CDR2 SVGAGI. Deletions cut 2 bases from V and 3 bases from J, with 6 bases between. The CDR3 has 13 amino acids. The CDR3 reads CASSYPGTDTQYF. CDR3 bases: TGTGCCAGCAGTTACCCCGGGACAGATACGCAGTATTTT.

This chain uses TRBV4-1 with TRBJ2-7, with D perhaps matching TRBD2 (6 bases). CDR1 and CDR2 (germline): MGHRA, YSYEKL. CDR3 length equals 14 residues. With 3 bases removed from V and 6 bases from J, the gap between germline ends came to 15 bases. The CDR3 loop is CASSHTPGGSEQYF. CDR3 DNA: TGCGCCAGCAGCCACACACCTGGAGGGAGCGAGCAGTACTTC.

The chain links TRBV18 to TRBJ1-1; 9 nucleotides align to TRBD1. The V segment lost 3 bases and the J segment 0 bases; nucleotides outside the gene matches: 5. Germline V gives CDR1 KGHSH, CDR2 LQKENI. CDR3 size: 16 residues. CDR3 coding DNA: TGTGCCAGCTCACCGAACAGGGGGCTCGTGAACACTGAAGCTTTCTTT. Residues: CASSPNRGLVNTEAFF.

The chain couples TRBV7-8 to TRBJ2-5; 7 positions agree with TRBD1. The J call is doubtful: the DNA matches TRBJ2-7 better. The CDR3 spans 15 residues. Germline V gene data show CDR1 as SGHVS and CDR2 as FQNEAQ. CDR3 residues: CASSLVNYRGYEQYF. Written as DNA, the CDR3 is TGTGCCAGCAGCTTAGTTAACTACAGGGGCTACGAGCAGTACTTC.

This chain links TRBV29-1 with TRBJ2-3; 11 nucleotides line up with TRBD2. CDR1 and CDR2 (germline): SQVTM, ANQGSEA. The CDR3 totals 14 residues. J was trimmed by 2 bases and V by 8 bases; bases with no gene match: 6. The CDR3, as DNA: TGCAGCATCTCTAGCGGGGGGTACACAGATACGCAGTATTTT. Translated: CSISSGGYTDTQYF.

The table lists this clone with a few counts. The chain combines TRBV11-2 with TRBJ2-7; 9 positions agree with TRBD2. The CDR3 is 16 residues long. The germline V gene encodes CDR1 SGHAT and CDR2 FQNNGV. The J segment lost 2 bases and the V segment lost 5 bases, leaving 10 bases of the junction unmatched. The CDR3 DNA reads TGTGCCAGCAGCCCCCTCCGGGCGGGGGGGACCTACGAGCAGTACTTC. Amino acid sequence: CASSPLRAGGTYEQYF.

This clone occurred a few times. The CDR3 is CAWSVQPYGYTF. The CDR3 DNA reads as TGTGCCTGGAGTGTACAACCCTATGGCTACACCTTC. The chain employs TRBV30 and TRBJ1-2; no definite D call. V was clipped by 0 bases and J by 4 bases, with 6 bases between them. CDR3 length: 12 amino acids. The germline gives CDR1 GTSNPN, CDR2 SVGIG (reference sequence).

V usage is TRBV15 and J usage is TRBJ2-5, with 7 bases lining up with TRBD2. CDR1 and CDR2 (germline): LNHNV, YYDKDF (reference sequence). CDR3 length: 17 amino acids. With V trimmed by 0 bases and J by 0 bases, 7 bases remained unmatched. The CDR3 bases are TGTGCCACCAGCAGAGATTCCAGGGAGGGATACCAAGAGACCCAGTACTTC. Translating it yields CATSRDSREGYQETQYF.

This chain links TRBV4-1 with TRBJ1-2; 9 bases are shared with TRBD1. V lost 5 bases and J lost 0; bases outside the gene matches: 16. This CDR3 is 19 amino acids long. Germline values: CDR1 MGHRA, CDR2 YSYEKL. CDR3 nucleotide sequence: TGCGCCAGCAGCTCAAGGATAGGACAGGGGTCTCCAGCTAACTATGGCTACACCTTC. Protein product: CASSSRIGQGSPANYGYTF.

The gene calls are TRBV7-3 and TRBJ2-6, with 8 bases that match TRBD1. After removal of 5 bases from V and 0 bases from J, the junction contained 3 bases not matched to a gene. Germline-derived CDR1 and CDR2 are SGHTA and FQGTGA. This CDR3 spans 16 amino acids. CDR3 sequence reads: CASSPGTGSGANVLTF. The DNA of the CDR3 is TGTGCCAGCAGCCCGGGGACAGGCTCTGGGGCCAACGTCCTGACTTTC.

The CDR3 spells CASSLAGHEKLFF. The CDR3 coding sequence is TGTGCCAGCAGCTTAGCGGGGCATGAAAAACTGTTTTTT. The chain combines TRBV7-2 with TRBJ1-4, with D possibly being TRBD1 (5 bases). Trimming cost V 0 bases and J 6 bases, with 5 bases left between them. Germline assignment: CDR1 SGHTA and CDR2 FQGNSA. The CDR3 covers 13 residues.

The chain is built from TRBV5-1 and TRBJ2-1, with 9 bases lining up with TRBD2. Germline-derived CDR1 and CDR2 are SGHRS and YFSETQ. The length of the CDR3 is 14 residues. V dropped 8 bases and J dropped 7; count of bases not matched to a gene: 10. The CDR3: CASTGTSLANEQFF. The DNA for the CDR3 is TGCGCCAGTACTGGGACTAGCCTCGCGAATGAGCAGTTCTTC.

The chain uses TRBV7-9 and TRBJ2-6, with D perhaps TRBD2 (5 bases). V was shortened by 5 bases and J by 2 bases, with 10 bases between the two germline ends. Germline CDR1 SEHNR, CDR2 FQNEAQ (reference sequence). The CDR3 is 15 amino acids. CDR3 DNA: TGTGCCAGCAGCCGCCGGGGTGCTGGGGCCAACGTCCTGACTTTC. This codes for CASSRRGAGANVLTF.

The CDR3 here is CASSERLEQFF. The CDR3 nucleotides read TGTGCCAGCAGCGAACGACTAGAGCAGTTCTTC. The chain links TRBV28 to TRBJ2-1; weak D call: TRBD2 (5 bases). The CDR3 is 11 residues long. Trimming left V 6 bases short and J 10 bases short, with 10 bases between. Per the germline V gene, CDR1 is MDHEN and CDR2 is SYDVKM.

This clone was counted a few times. The CDR3 sequence: CASSLALSREETQYF. As DNA, the CDR3 is TGCGCCAGCAGCTTGGCGTTGAGCAGGGAAGAGACCCAGTACTTC. The chain is built from TRBV5-1 and TRBJ2-5; tentatively, D is TRBD1 (5 bases). V was pared by 0 bases and J by 3 bases, with 12 bases between. The CDR3 totals 15 residues. CDR1 and CDR2 (germline): SGHRS, YFSETQ. The variable domain in full, completed from reference TRBV5-1 and TRBJ2-5, reads KAGVTQTPRYLIKTRGQQVTLSCSPISGHRSVSWYQQTPGQGLQFLFEYFSETQRNKGNFPGRFSGRQFSNSRSEMNVSTLELGDSALYLCASSLALSREETQYFGPGTRLLVL.

The V and J genes are TRBV11-3 and TRBJ2-3; possibly TRBD2 for D (5 bases). The ends were cut back, 5 bases at V and 0 bases at J, with 12 bases in the middle. The CDR3 runs to 15 residues. Germline V gives CDR1 SGHNT, CDR2 YENEEA. CDR3 DNA: TGTGCCAGCAGCGCCAGTTCGGGGAGCACAGATACGCAGTATTTT. It encodes CASSASSGSTDTQYF.

The chain employs TRBV19 and TRBJ2-1, with D uncertain. The CDR3 has 13 amino acids. Trimming pared 5 bases from V and 15 bases from J, leaving 20 bases between. The germline V gene has CDR1 LNHDA and CDR2 SQIVND (reference sequence). The CDR3 coding sequence is TGTGCCAGTAGTTCGAATTCGGGTTCTACGCCGTTCTTC. Its translation is CASSSNSGSTPFF.

The gene calls are TRBV9 and TRBJ2-1; a weak D match, TRBD1 (5 bases). From germline, CDR1 is SGDLS and CDR2 YYNGEE. The CDR3 has 13 residues. V gave up 3 bases and J gave up 2 bases, with 6 bases separating them. The CDR3: CASSGTTYNEQFF. The CDR3 region has the DNA TGTGCCAGCAGCGGGACAACCTACAATGAGCAGTTCTTC. Complete variable domain (other parts from reference TRBV9 and TRBJ2-1): DSGVTQTPKHLITATGQRVTLRCSPRSGDLSVYWYQQSLDQGLQFLIQYYNGEERAKGNILERFSAQQFPDLHSELNLSSLELGDSALYFCASSGTTYNEQFFGPGTRLTVL.

This chain links TRBV4-1 with TRBJ1-1; D is uncertain. V dropped 1 base and J dropped 4 bases, with 4 bases sitting between them. CDR3 length: 12 amino acids. Germline CDR1 and CDR2: MGHRA and YSYEKL. In DNA, the CDR3 is TGCGCCAGCAGCCAAGCGGGCACTGAAGCTTTCTTT. Translated: CASSQAGTEAFF.